The rows below give T cell receptor beta chains drawn from one sample of a study of CD8+ T cells in alopecia areata. Data came from immunoSEQ multiplex PCR; TCRdb stores just in-frame clones and leaves some out. Of roughly 150,000 clones in the sample, roughly 44% are singletons; the top ten hold around 6.8%. The sample comprised CD4+ T cells sorted from blood. The receptors derive from a human donor with alopecia areata. The CDR3 runs from the conserved cysteine through the conserved F or W. Size is stated for part of the rows, as once, few or many counts, or as a class when the clone is expanded.

clone size	CDR3 length	V gene	J gene	CDR3 protein
-	13	TRBV27	TRBJ2-7	CASSTGGPGEQYF
few	10	TRBV29-1	TRBJ2-1	CSVAGNEQFF
few	12	TRBV29-1	TRBJ1-1	CSVVPGGTEAFF
few	15	TRBV5-1	TRBJ2-1	CASSLSGRADNEQFF
-	15	TRBV27	TRBJ2-7	CASSPIPGQVSEQYF
few	13	TRBV10-3	TRBJ2-1	CAIRNAGGNEQFF
few	14	TRBV2	TRBJ2-5	CASSPDRGRETQYF
-	14	TRBV30	TRBJ1-1	CACQPSGLVGPAFF
few	14	TRBV15	TRBJ2-5	CATSRDLEVETQYF
-	14	TRBV27	TRBJ2-7	CASSLGTGAYEQYF
-	15	TRBV15	TRBJ2-1	CATSRDSSPFNEQFF
few	14	TRBV2	TRBJ2-1	CASSPSTVYNEQFF
few	15	TRBV28	TRBJ2-4	CASSLVGVAKNIQYF
few	12	TRBV10-3	TRBJ2-7	CAISRLVYEQYF
-	11	TRBV11-2	TRBJ2-7	CASSPYHEQYF
few	16	TRBV4-1	TRBJ2-2	CASSLSGTTNTGELFF
few	14	TRBV5-1	TRBJ2-1	CASSALASRNEQFF
-	13	TRBV28	TRBJ2-5	CASKIQNQETQYF
-	11	TRBV6-6	TRBJ2-3	CASSRTDTQYF
-	14	TRBV5-1	TRBJ2-3	CASSISGNTDTQYF
few	13	TRBV7-9	TRBJ2-7	CASSRDRDYEQYF
-	13	TRBV29-1	TRBJ1-2	CSGFQGANYGYTF
-	14	TRBV27	TRBJ2-5	CASRPTGVRETQYF
-	16	TRBV4-1	TRBJ2-1	CASSQILSSGADEQFF
few	13	TRBV29-1	TRBJ1-5	CSVQDNSNQPQHF
few	12	TRBV29-1	TRBJ1-2	CSVVTGGYGYTF
-	17	TRBV9	TRBJ2-1	CASSPIFRTSDYNEQFF
-	16	TRBV5-1	TRBJ2-6	CASSLGDSSGANVLTF
-	12	TRBV2	TRBJ1-5	CASRFSNQPQHF
-	15	TRBV10-3	TRBJ2-5	CAISETSGSKETQYF
-	12	TRBV29-1	TRBJ2-7	CSVRDSSYEQYF
-	17	TRBV29-1	TRBJ2-7	CSVRTPGLAGGGHEQYF
-	16	TRBV7-8	TRBJ2-1	CASSLERAGYDNEQFF
-	11	TRBV7-9	TRBJ2-7	CASSNFYEQYF
-	12	TRBV27	TRBJ2-1	CASRIAGSVQFF
-	16	TRBV23-1	TRBJ2-7	CASSQSWDATSYEQYF
-	16	TRBV9	TRBJ2-1	CASSVGSAGGPSEQFF
-	13	TRBV29-1	TRBJ2-1	CSVEKDSNNEQFF
few	12	TRBV29-1	TRBJ1-2	CSATPGSNGYTF
-	14	TRBV30	TRBJ2-1	CAWSVTKSYNEQFF
-	13	TRBV7-9	TRBJ1-1	CASSLTGDTEAFF
few	16	TRBV29-1	TRBJ2-3	CSATTTRARVTDTQYF
few	11	TRBV5-1	TRBJ2-5	CASSSGETQYF